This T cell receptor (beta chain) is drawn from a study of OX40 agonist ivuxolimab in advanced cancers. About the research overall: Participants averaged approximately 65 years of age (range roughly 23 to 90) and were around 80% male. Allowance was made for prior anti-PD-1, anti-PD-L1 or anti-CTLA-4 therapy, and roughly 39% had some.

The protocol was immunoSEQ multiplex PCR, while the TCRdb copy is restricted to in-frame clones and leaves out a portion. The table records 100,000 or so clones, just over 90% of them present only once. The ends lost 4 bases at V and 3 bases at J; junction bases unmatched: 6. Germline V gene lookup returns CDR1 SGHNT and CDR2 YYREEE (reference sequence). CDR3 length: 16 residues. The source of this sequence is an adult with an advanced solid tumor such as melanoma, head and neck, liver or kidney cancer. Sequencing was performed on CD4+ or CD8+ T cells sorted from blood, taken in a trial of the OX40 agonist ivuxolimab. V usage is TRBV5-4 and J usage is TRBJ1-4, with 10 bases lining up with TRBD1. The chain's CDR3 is CASSIGTGVPNEKLFF. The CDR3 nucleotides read TGTGCCAGCAGCATCGGGACAGGGGTACCTAATGAAAAACTGTTTTTT.